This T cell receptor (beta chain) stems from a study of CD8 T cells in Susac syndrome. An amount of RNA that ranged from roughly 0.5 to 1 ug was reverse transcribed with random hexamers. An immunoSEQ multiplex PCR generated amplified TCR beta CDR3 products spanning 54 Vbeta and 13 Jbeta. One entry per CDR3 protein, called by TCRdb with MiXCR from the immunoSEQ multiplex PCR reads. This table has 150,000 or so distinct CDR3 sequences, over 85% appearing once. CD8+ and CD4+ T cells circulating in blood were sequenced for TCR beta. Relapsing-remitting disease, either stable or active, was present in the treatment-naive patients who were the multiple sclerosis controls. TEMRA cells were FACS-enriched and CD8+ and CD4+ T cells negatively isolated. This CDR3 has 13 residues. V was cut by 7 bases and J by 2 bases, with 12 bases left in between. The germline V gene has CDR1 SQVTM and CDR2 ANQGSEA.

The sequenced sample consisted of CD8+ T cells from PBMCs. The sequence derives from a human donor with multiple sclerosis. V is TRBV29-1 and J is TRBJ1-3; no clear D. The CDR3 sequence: CSGWVSAGNTIYF. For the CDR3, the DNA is TGCAGCGGTTGGGTATCCGCTGGAAACACCATATATTTT.